This passage covers 16 T cell receptor beta chains from one sample sequenced in a study of persistence of HIV-infected CD4 T cells. The libraries were made with immunoSEQ version 4 in survey mode. Produced via immunoSEQ multiplex PCR; TCRdb's table is partial and in-frame only. The profile shows more than 30,000 clones, about 87% of them singletons. Antigens of these TCRs are unknown. This nonspecific control used anti-CD3/anti-CD28 bead stimulation of CD4+ T cells. CD4+ T cells upregulating both CD40 ligand and CD69 were sorted as responding cells. The specimen was CD4+ T cells sorted from PBMCs after roughly 18-hour stimulation, collected from a patient who received antiretroviral therapy. The receptors shown here come from an adult man with HIV who was CMV-seropositive.

This chain connects TRBV19 to TRBJ2-5, with TRBD2 identical over 7 bases. This CDR3 spans 14 amino acids. J was trimmed by 5 bases and V by 6 bases; bases with no gene match: 9. The V gene's germline CDR1 is LNHDA and CDR2 SQIVND (reference sequence). This CDR3 reads CASRSLAVGETQYF. Here the CDR3 DNA reads TGTGCCAGTAGGAGCCTAGCGGTTGGGGAGACCCAGTACTTC.

J is TRBJ2-7 and V is TRBV18; D is possibly TRBD1 (5 bases). The CDR3 sequence is 15 residues long. Germline values: CDR1 KGHSH, CDR2 LQKENI. Deletions cut 2 bases from V and 2 bases from J, with 13 bases between. CDR3 region: CASSPAPQGTYEQYF. The CDR3 DNA follows: TGTGCCAGCTCACCAGCCCCGCAGGGTACCTACGAGCAGTACTTC.

The CDR3 reads CASLPHSGGEGSPLHF. CDR3 bases: TGTGCCAGCCTTCCCCATTCTGGGGGGGAGGGTTCACCCCTCCACTTT. V and J are TRBV2 and TRBJ1-6, with D possibly TRBD1 on 5 matching bases. Deletions cut 8 bases from V and 9 bases from J, with 23 bases between. This CDR3 region has 16 residues. Per germline, CDR1 SNHLY and CDR2 FYNNEI.

The chain uses TRBV5-1 and TRBJ2-7; TRBD1 aligns across 8 bases. CDR3 size: 14 residues. The V and J ends lost 3 bases and 3 bases, in that order; junction bases with no gene match: 5. Germline V CDR1 and CDR2: SGHRS, YFSETQ. CDR3 coding DNA: TGCGCCAGCAGCTCGGACAGGGCGTACTACGAGCAGTACTTC. Amino acids: CASSSDRAYYEQYF.

The chain is built from TRBV5-1 and TRBJ1-1, with 8 nucleotides matching TRBD1. Germline V gene sequence: CDR1 SGHRS, CDR2 YFSETQ. V gave up 4 bases and J gave up 5 bases; unmatched junction bases: 13. This CDR3 has 16 residues. The CDR3, as DNA: TGCGCCAGCAGCGCAAGCCCTCGACAGGGGAGGACTGAAGCTTTCTTT. This gives the protein CASSASPRQGRTEAFF.

In this sample, this clone turned up once. V is TRBV3-1 (or the pseudogene TRBV3-2) and J is TRBJ2-7, with 12 bases that match TRBD2. Germline values: CDR1 LGHDT, CDR2 YNNKEL (reference sequence). The CDR3 runs 17 residues. After removal of 6 bases from V and 4 bases from J, the junction contained 13 bases not matched to a gene. The CDR3: CASSWTSGASLRYEQYF. In DNA, the CDR3 is TGTGCCAGCAGTTGGACTAGCGGGGCGTCCCTACGGTACGAGCAGTACTTC.

Only one count was recorded for this clone. The genes are TRBV4-2 and TRBJ1-1; no clear D. Germline V gene data show CDR1 as LGHNA and CDR2 as YNFKEQ. The V end was cut by 0 bases, the J end by 2 bases, with 4 bases between. This CDR3 region has 13 residues. The CDR3 is CASSQEFNTEAFF. Written as DNA, the CDR3 is TGTGCCAGCAGCCAAGAATTCAACACTGAAGCTTTCTTT.

This clone was observed a single time. The V call is TRBV27, the J call TRBJ2-4; D call uncertain. This CDR3 is built from 14 residues. V lost 2 bases and J 0 bases, leaving 5 bases between the germline ends. The V gene's germline CDR1 is MNHEY and CDR2 SMNVEV (reference sequence). CDR3 region: CASSLLEAKNIQYF. The CDR3 DNA is TGTGCCAGCAGTTTACTGGAAGCCAAAAACATTCAGTACTTC.

In DNA, the CDR3 is TGTGCCAGCGAAGCTACGAGCGGGAGTGTTTTTTCCGGGGAGCTGTTTTTT. This gives the protein CASEATSGSVFSGELFF. The chain recombines TRBV9 with TRBJ2-2; 8 positions agree with TRBD2. The junction had 17 bases not matched to a gene; V was cut back by 7 bases and J by 6 bases. This CDR3 spans 17 amino acids. Germline assignment: CDR1 SGDLS and CDR2 YYNGEE.

The CDR3 region has the DNA TGTGCCAGCTCACCGATAGTAGCGGGAGGGTATGAGCAGTTCTTC. It codes for CASSPIVAGGYEQFF. The V and J genes are TRBV18 and TRBJ2-1; 11 bases are a match to TRBD2. The CDR3 runs to 15 residues. With 3 bases clipped from V and 8 bases from J, the junction kept 6 bases outside the gene matches. CDR1 and CDR2 from the germline V gene are KGHSH and LQKENI.

The genes are TRBV12-3 or TRBV12-4 and TRBJ1-2; TRBD1 might be the D (5 bases). V lost 3 bases and J lost 5, with 10 bases in between. The CDR3 is made up of 13 amino acids. CDR3 sequence: CASSLGQGYGYTF. In DNA form, the CDR3 reads TGTGCCAGCAGTTTGGGCCAGGGATATGGCTACACCTTC.

J is TRBJ1-2 and V is TRBV5-6; 7 bases align to TRBD1. From germline, CDR1 is SGHDT and CDR2 YYEEEE. CDR3 length: 14 residues. V was clipped by 3 bases and J by 6 bases; unmatched bases: 8. CDR3 amino acids: CASSWGPGGNGYTF. CDR3 sequence (DNA): TGTGCCAGCAGCTGGGGGCCAGGGGGTAATGGCTACACCTTC.

V and J are TRBV6-5 and TRBJ2-5; 7 nucleotides agree with TRBD2. V lost 0 bases, J lost 7 bases, and 8 bases stayed unmatched. Germline loops: CDR1 MNHEY, CDR2 SVGAGI. The CDR3 extends over 15 amino acids. DNA for the CDR3: TGTGCCAGCAGTTACTCGACTAGCTGGCTGGGGACCCAGTACTTC. Protein sequence: CASSYSTSWLGTQYF.

The chain couples TRBV7-9 to TRBJ2-6; D is ambiguous. From germline, CDR1 is SEHNR and CDR2 FQNEAQ (reference sequence). The CDR3 is 13 residues long. The CDR3 is CAGVTSGANVLTF. DNA for the CDR3: TGTGCAGGCGTAACGTCCGGGGCCAACGTCCTGACTTTC.

The chain employs TRBV18 and TRBJ2-3; TRBD1 matches 8 bases. J lost 3 bases, V lost 4 bases, and 3 bases had no gene match. The CDR3 runs to 14 residues. Germline values: CDR1 KGHSH, CDR2 LQKENI. This CDR3 is CASSLGQGTDTQYF. CDR3 sequence (DNA): TGTGCCAGCTCACTAGGACAGGGAACAGATACGCAGTATTTT.

The chain joins TRBV7-2 to TRBJ2-3; 8 bases line up with TRBD2. The germline CDR1 and CDR2 sequences are SGHTA and FQGNSA. The CDR3 extends over 14 amino acids. The J segment lost 10 bases and the V segment lost 2 bases, leaving 8 bases of the junction unmatched. The CDR3, as DNA: TGTGCCAGCAGCTTACTTTCTAGCGGGCCCTCGCAGTATTTT. Translation gives CASSLLSSGPSQYF.